Each of the 8 T cell receptor beta chains below was sequenced from the same sample in a study of blood T cell repertoires in COVID-19. TCRdb's copy holds only in-frame clones and misses some; the assay was immunoSEQ multiplex PCR. The sample has about 300,000 clones; 70% to 90% are singletons. Sequenced sample: PBMCs or T cells enriched from blood (not recorded which). Receptors were obtained from a man aged 25-45 years who had recovered from COVID-19.

The gene calls are TRBV19 and TRBJ2-1, with D perhaps TRBD2 (5 bases). V dropped 2 bases and J dropped 4 bases, with 6 bases sitting between them. CDR3 length equals 13 residues. The germline CDR1 and CDR2 sequences are LNHDA and SQIVND (reference sequence). As DNA, the CDR3 is TGTGCCAGTAGTATACTAGCATACAATGAGCAGTTCTTC. This encodes CASSILAYNEQFF.

The J gene is TRBJ2-7, the V gene TRBV5-1; 10 bases are a match to TRBD1. CDR1 is SGHRS and CDR2 is YFSETQ in the germline V gene. This CDR3 has 16 amino acids. The V and J ends lost 0 bases and 0 bases, in that order; junction bases with no gene match: 3. CDR3 sequence: CASSLVGTGASYEQYF. CDR3 coding DNA: TGCGCCAGCAGCTTGGTTGGGACAGGGGCCTCCTACGAGCAGTACTTC. The variable domain in full, completed from reference TRBV5-1 and TRBJ2-7, reads KAGVTQTPRYLIKTRGQQVTLSCSPISGHRSVSWYQQTPGQGLQFLFEYFSETQRNKGNFPGRFSGRQFSNSRSEMNVSTLELGDSALYLCASSLVGTGASYEQYFGPGTRLTVT.

This chain uses TRBV18 with TRBJ1-5, with 7 nucleotides matching TRBD1. The trim removed 3 bases at V and 5 bases at J, leaving 4 bases unmatched. This CDR3 spans 14 amino acids. Germline assignment: CDR1 KGHSH and CDR2 LQKENI. CDR3 nucleotide sequence: TGTGCCAGCTCACCTATGCAGGGGGATCAGCCCCAGCATTTT. Its protein is CASSPMQGDQPQHF.

The rearrangement joins TRBV18 to TRBJ2-1; the D gene is possibly TRBD2 (6 bases). The CDR3 consists of 14 residues. V lost 1 base and J 7 bases, leaving 11 bases between the germline ends. In germline, CDR1 is KGHSH, CDR2 LQKENI. This CDR3 reads CASSPQSGLNEQFF. As DNA, the CDR3 is TGTGCCAGCTCACCACAGAGCGGGCTAAATGAGCAGTTCTTC.

J is TRBJ1-3 and V is TRBV28; no reliable D call. Trimming left V 9 bases short and J 1 base short, with 13 bases between. CDR1 is MDHEN and CDR2 is SYDVKM in the germline V gene. CDR3 length: 14 amino acids. The CDR3 DNA reads as TGTGCCAGTTCCCGGGGTGGGTCTGGAAACACCATATATTTT. It is translated as CASSRGGSGNTIYF.

This chain joins TRBV29-1 and TRBJ1-1; no clear D. CDR3 length: 11 residues. Germline V lookup: CDR1 SQVTM, CDR2 ANQGSEA. The V and J ends lost 8 bases and 4 bases respectively, with 11 bases between them. The CDR3 region is CSFPRGTEAFF. DNA of the CDR3: TGCAGCTTCCCCCGGGGCACTGAAGCTTTCTTT.

The CDR3 protein is CASSFPLGDRPTYEQYF. CDR3 DNA: TGTGCCAGCAGTTTTCCCCTGGGGGACAGGCCCACCTACGAGCAGTACTTC. This rearrangement joins TRBV28 to TRBJ2-7; 8 bases align to TRBD1. Germline CDR1 is MDHEN and CDR2 is SYDVKM. The CDR3 totals 17 residues. V gave up 3 bases and J gave up 2 bases; unmatched junction bases: 12.

The chain joins TRBV6-5 to TRBJ2-1; 10 bases line up with TRBD1. Unmatched junction bases numbered 3, after V lost 0 bases and J lost 7 bases. The CDR3 covers 15 residues. Germline V gene sequence: CDR1 MNHEY, CDR2 SVGAGI. The CDR3 is CASSYSTGGRNEQFF. In nucleotides, the CDR3 is TGTGCCAGCAGTTACTCGACAGGGGGCCGGAATGAGCAGTTCTTC.